The clone carrying this TCR beta chain was counted a few times. The antigen remains unidentified. These data are taken from a study of response to subunit inactivated influenza vaccine. Whole-study results and caveats: Authors suggested seasonal influenza vaccinations each recruit few new T cells.

The CDR3 runs 16 residues. Per germline, CDR1 LNHDA and CDR2 SQIVND (reference sequence). The V gene end was trimmed by 8 bases and the J gene end by 5 bases; junction bases not matched to a gene: 14. MiXCR, run by TCRdb on the RT-PCR reads, gives a single entry per CDR3 protein. The sample has around 580,000 distinct CDR3 sequences; about 15% are singletons. The receptor was derived from a man in his fifties or sixties who received an inactivated influenza vaccine. The sequencing used PBMCs from blood, collected 12 days after vaccination. The chain uses TRBV19 and TRBJ1-5; TRBD1 matches at 8 bases. CDR3 loop: CASQYRAQGVYQPQHF. The DNA for the CDR3 is TGTGCCAGTCAATATCGTGCACAGGGGGTTTATCAGCCCCAGCATTTT.